Presented here are 19 T cell receptor beta chains from one specimen sequenced in a study of CD8+CD57+ T cells in acquired aplastic anemia. The authors sequenced patients whose flow cytometry had shown CD8+CD57+ cell expansion. Genomic DNA provided the template from which TCR beta VDJ and CDR3 profiles were obtained. TCRdb analysed the reads with MiXCR anew, one entry per CDR3 protein. The sample includes about 220,000 distinct CDR3 sequences, about 44% of them seen just once. Material: sorted CD4+, CD8+, or CD8+CD57+ T cells (not recorded which) from PBMCs. The source of these receptors is a human donor with aplastic anemia.

This clonotype has at least ten counts. The V call is TRBV5-1, the J call TRBJ1-2, with no clear D. The V end lost 5 bases, the J end lost 0 bases, and 17 bases lay between the germline ends. This CDR3 is 16 amino acids long. Germline CDR1 reads SGHRS; CDR2 reads YFSETQ. The CDR3 DNA sequence: TGCGCCAGCAGACGGGATTGGAGGAGACCTAACTATGGCTACACCTTC. It translates to CASRRDWRRPNYGYTF.

The rearrangement joins TRBV6-2 or TRBV6-3 to TRBJ1-4, with D perhaps matching TRBD1 (5 bases). Germline-derived CDR1 and CDR2 are MNHEY and SVGEGT. CDR3 length equals 13 residues. V shed 5 bases and J shed 13 bases, with 17 bases lying between them. CDR3 in DNA: TGTGCCAGCAGTCGGGACCGCGCGTCGTTACTGTTTTTT. Protein sequence: CASSRDRASLLFF.

This clonotype was counted many times. The gene calls are TRBV7-6 and TRBJ2-7, with 11 bases aligning to TRBD1. Germline CDR1 and CDR2: SGHVS and FNYEAQ. The CDR3 contains 15 residues. The trim removed 5 bases at V and 0 bases at J, leaving 3 bases unmatched. CDR3 amino acids: CASSHGTGGSYEQYF. The CDR3 DNA sequence: TGTGCCAGCAGCCACGGGACAGGGGGCTCCTACGAGCAGTACTTC. Full variable domain (outside the CDR3, taken from reference TRBV7-6 and TRBJ2-7): GAGVSQSPRYKVTKRGQDVALRCDPISGHVSLYWYRQALGQGPEFLTYFNYEAQQDKSGLPNDRFSAERPEGSISTLTIQRTEQRDSAMYRCASSHGTGGSYEQYFGPGTRLTVT.

A few counts support this clonotype. A read error is possible here, since a much larger clone lies one base away. V usage is TRBV9 and J usage is TRBJ2-3, with TRBD1 identical over 7 bases. The V gene's germline CDR1 is SGDLS and CDR2 YYNGEE. Trimming at V came to 3 bases and at J to 0 bases, leaving 10 bases not matched to a gene. The CDR3 spans 17 residues. The CDR3 spells CASSEYSEGASTDTQYF. The CDR3 bases are TGTGCCAGCAGCGAGTACAGCGAGGGGGCGAGCACAGATACGCAGTATTTT.

This clonotype came up a few times. Just one base apart from a much larger clone, this may be a read error. The chain has TRBV9 and TRBJ2-1; D is possibly TRBD2 (6 bases). This CDR3 comprises 13 residues. Germline CDR1 and CDR2: SGDLS and YYNGEE. The ends were cut back, 0 bases at V and 8 bases at J, with 9 bases in the middle. CDR3 residues: CASSVAPGDEQFF. The CDR3, as DNA: TGTGCCAGCAGCGTAGCTCCGGGGGATGAGCAGTTCTTC. The complete variable domain, with remaining parts taken from reference TRBV9 and TRBJ2-1, reads DSGVTQTPKHLITATGQRVTLRCSPRSGDLSVYWYQQSLDQGLQFLIQYYNGEERAKGNILERFSAQQFPDLHSELNLSSLELGDSALYFCASSVAPGDEQFFGPGTRLTVL.

The chain carries TRBV20-1 and TRBJ2-7, with 10 bases fitting TRBD1. The CDR3 spans 13 residues. Germline CDR1 and CDR2: DFQATT and SNEGSKA (reference sequence). V lost 3 bases to trimming and J lost 7 bases; unmatched junction nucleotides: 6. CDR3 DNA: TGCAGTGCTAGCTTCGGGACAGGGGTGGAGCAGTACTTC. Translation: CSASFGTGVEQYF.

In this sample, this clonotype turned up many times. V gene TRBV7-9 combines with J gene TRBJ2-7; possibly TRBD1 or TRBD2 for D (5 bases each). V shed 6 bases and J shed 4 bases, with 10 bases lying between them. Germline loops: CDR1 SEHNR, CDR2 FQNEAQ (reference sequence). The CDR3 length is 12 residues. For the CDR3, the DNA is TGTGCCAGCAGTATGGGGGTTTACGAGCAGTACTTC. Its protein product is CASSMGVYEQYF.

V is TRBV9 and J is TRBJ2-1, with 10 nucleotides matching TRBD1. The CDR3 runs 17 residues. The V and J ends lost 4 bases and 7 bases, in that order; junction bases with no gene match: 14. CDR1 and CDR2 (germline): SGDLS, YYNGEE. The CDR3 sequence is CASSTRGGTGVLNEQFF. CDR3 DNA sequence: TGTGCCAGCAGCACACGAGGCGGGACAGGGGTTTTAAATGAGCAGTTCTTC.

About this clonotype: A much larger clone lies a single base off, so this may be a read error. The CDR3 protein is CASSDTGRGCYGYTF. The CDR3, as DNA: TGTGCCAGCAGTGACACAGGGAGGGGGTGCTATGGCTACACCTTC. This chain joins TRBV6-4 and TRBJ1-2, with D maybe TRBD1 (6 bases). V dropped 2 bases and J dropped 4 bases, with 14 bases sitting between them. Germline CDR1 MRHNA, CDR2 SNTAGT. The CDR3 runs to 15 residues.

The sample holds many counts of this clonotype. The chain recombines TRBV5-1 with TRBJ2-1; D not resolved. CDR1 SGHRS and CDR2 YFSETQ come from the germline V gene. V shed 3 bases and J shed 7 bases, with 14 bases lying between them. The CDR3 loop spans 14 amino acids. The CDR3 loop is CASSYGSTGNEQFF. The CDR3 DNA reads TGCGCCAGCAGCTATGGGTCTACTGGGAATGAGCAGTTCTTC.

The chain recombines TRBV11-2 with TRBJ2-5; maybe TRBD1 (5 bases). Trimming left V 0 bases short and J 3 bases short, with 11 bases between. This CDR3 contains 15 residues. CDR1 and CDR2 from the germline V gene are SGHAT and FQNNGV. The CDR3 sequence is CASSLDVGVKETQYF. CDR3 in DNA: TGTGCCAGCAGCTTAGATGTAGGGGTGAAAGAGACCCAGTACTTC.

This clonotype appeared many times. V and J are TRBV7-9 and TRBJ2-7, with TRBD1 matching 7 bases. J was trimmed by 5 bases and V by 4 bases; bases with no gene match: 11. The CDR3 spans 15 residues. From germline, CDR1 is SEHNR and CDR2 FQNEAQ (reference sequence). CDR3 coding DNA: TGTGCCAGCAGCTCGAACCCAGACAGGGCCCACGAGCAGTACTTC. Protein product: CASSSNPDRAHEQYF. The full variable domain, its missing parts supplied by reference TRBV7-9 and TRBJ2-7, is DTGVSQNPRHKITKRGQNVTFRCDPISEHNRLYWYRQTLGQGPEFLTYFQNEAQLEKSRLLSDRFSAERPKGSFSTLEIQRTEQGDSAMYLCASSSNPDRAHEQYFGPGTRLTVT.

This clonotype was detected many times. The rearrangement uses TRBV9 and TRBJ2-1; 13 nucleotides match TRBD2. V shed 4 bases, J shed 8 bases, and the junction held 6 bases outside the gene matches. The CDR3 length is 15 residues. In germline, CDR1 is SGDLS, CDR2 YYNGEE. CDR3 amino acids: CASSLTSGGVDEQFF. The DNA of the CDR3 is TGTGCCAGCAGCCTAACTAGCGGGGGGGTCGATGAGCAGTTCTTC.

This clonotype showed up many times. This chain connects TRBV20-1 to TRBJ2-3; 7 bases agree with TRBD1. Trimming cost V 1 base and J 3 bases; bases outside gene matches: 7. CDR3 length equals 15 residues. Looked up from germline, CDR1 is DFQATT and CDR2 is SNEGSKA (reference sequence). The DNA for the CDR3 is TGCAGTGCTAGAGCCGGGCAGGGGGTTACAGATACGCAGTATTTT. Protein product: CSARAGQGVTDTQYF.

This chain connects TRBV20-1 to TRBJ2-5, with TRBD2 matching over 9 bases. Per germline, CDR1 DFQATT and CDR2 SNEGSKA (reference sequence). The CDR3 is made up of 17 amino acids. V dropped 0 bases and J dropped 2; count of bases not matched to a gene: 10. CDR3 in amino acids: CSARDLPTSGTQETQYF. In DNA, the CDR3 is TGCAGTGCTAGAGATCTGCCGACTAGCGGAACTCAAGAGACCCAGTACTTC.

J is TRBJ2-2 and V is TRBV10-1; 7 bases align to TRBD2. Germline CDR1 reads WNHNN; CDR2 reads SYGVQD (reference sequence). The CDR3 is made up of 15 amino acids. The V segment lost 3 bases and the J segment 3 bases; nucleotides outside the gene matches: 4. DNA of the CDR3: TGCGCCAGCAGTGACGCGGGGGTGTACACCGGGGAGCTGTTTTTT. It is translated as CASSDAGVYTGELFF.

This clonotype was recorded at least ten times. This chain links TRBV5-1 with TRBJ1-1; maybe TRBD1 (5 bases). This CDR3 is 13 amino acids long. Trimming shortened V by 0 bases and J by 4 bases, and 7 bases separated the two germline ends. Germline V gene data show CDR1 as SGHRS and CDR2 as YFSETQ. As DNA, the CDR3 is TGCGCCAGCAGCTTGGAGGGGAGCACTGAAGCTTTCTTT. This sequence encodes CASSLEGSTEAFF.

The chain has TRBV2 and TRBJ2-5; D not certain. CDR3 length: 14 residues. The germline CDR1 and CDR2 sequences are SNHLY and FYNNEI. V was cut by 2 bases and J by 2 bases, with 9 bases left in between. CDR3 amino acids: CASSESWAQETQYF. CDR3 in DNA: TGTGCCAGCAGTGAATCCTGGGCGCAAGAGACCCAGTACTTC.

This clonotype was counted ten times or more. The chain is built from TRBV10-1 and TRBJ2-7; D is unresolved. Germline-derived CDR1 and CDR2 are WNHNN and SYGVQD (reference sequence). The CDR3 has 12 amino acids. V lost 3 bases and J 6 bases, leaving 9 bases between the germline ends. The CDR3 reads CASSDRGFEQYF. CDR3 sequence (DNA): TGCGCCAGCAGTGATAGAGGTTTCGAGCAGTACTTC.